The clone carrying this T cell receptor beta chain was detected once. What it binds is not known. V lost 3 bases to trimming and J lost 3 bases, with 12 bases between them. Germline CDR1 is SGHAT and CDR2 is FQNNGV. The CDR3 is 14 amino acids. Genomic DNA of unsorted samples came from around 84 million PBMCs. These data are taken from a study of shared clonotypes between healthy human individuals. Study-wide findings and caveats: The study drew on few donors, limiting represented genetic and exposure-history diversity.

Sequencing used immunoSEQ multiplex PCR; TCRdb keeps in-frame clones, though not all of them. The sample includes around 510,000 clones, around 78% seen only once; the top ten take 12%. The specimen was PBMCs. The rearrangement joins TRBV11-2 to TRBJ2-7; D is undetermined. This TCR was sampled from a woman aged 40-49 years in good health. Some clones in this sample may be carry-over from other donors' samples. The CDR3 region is CASSFEPRSYEQYF. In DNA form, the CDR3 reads TGTGCCAGCAGCTTTGAGCCCCGAAGCTACGAGCAGTACTTC.